This T cell receptor beta chain was observed in a study of blood T cell repertoires in COVID-19. Study context: From the United States, Italy and Spain came samples of acute and convalescent COVID-19.

The J segment lost 2 bases and the V segment lost 5 bases, leaving 11 bases of the junction unmatched. The CDR3 loop spans 16 amino acids. CDR1 SGHVS and CDR2 FNYEAQ come from the germline V gene. This clone was counted a few times. In the authors' workflow: Reference gene primer amplification yielded estimated nucleated cell counts. TCRdb's table, derived via immunoSEQ multiplex PCR, lists solely in-frame clones and lacks some. That table is the source of V, J and clone size, and D and trimming were worked out from the DNA. The sample records about 70,000 clones, more than 70% being singletons. The chain joins TRBV7-6 to TRBJ2-5; 7 bases align to TRBD1. The specimen was peripheral blood. This clonotype was obtained from a woman aged 60-75 years with acute or convalescent COVID-19. The CDR3 DNA follows: TGTGCCAGCAGCCGGAACCGGGGACAGTCACAAGAGACCCAGTACTTC. This sequence encodes CASSRNRGQSQETQYF.